This is a list of T cell receptor beta chains from one sample in a study of cytomegalovirus exposure and HLA in healthy donors. Some clones are missing from TCRdb's copy, which holds only in-frame ones; the method was immunoSEQ multiplex PCR. The sample includes some 150,000 clones, around two thirds of them seen just once. The sequenced material came from PBMCs. The receptors come from a woman in her 40s in good health and CMV-seronegative. The conserved cysteine and the conserved F or W are not part of the CDR3 here. A D gene is named only where the DNA matches it firmly.

- | 12 | TRBV19 | ASSITLPGYEQY
- | 12 | TRBV5-1 | ASSLAQTDNEQF
- | 13 | TRBV30 | AWSAGRGAGYGYT
TRBD1 | 14 | TRBV7-8 | ASSTHRGTGANVLT
TRBD2 | 14 | TRBV18 | ASSPALAGVQETQY
TRBD1 | 11 | TRBV7-2 | ASTTGGNYGYT
- | 12 | TRBV2 | ASRIGDTNSPLH
- | 14 | TRBV5-1 | ASSSQGPYSNQPQH
- | 14 | TRBV7-2 | ASSLAGTSRASPLH
TRBD1 | 14 | TRBV30 | AWSPYRGQTNYGYT
- | 14 | TRBV19 | ASRGGGQHYYQPQH
TRBD1 | 12 | TRBV9 | ASSDRQGTETQY
TRBD1 | 12 | TRBV5-1 | ASVLTGGIGELF
TRBD1 | 13 | TRBV2 | ASSYQGQGVYEQY
- | 12 | TRBV5-1 | ASSLSQRDTEAF
- | 13 | TRBV5-1 | ASSLAPDSSYEQY
- | 11 | TRBV11-2 | ASSLAAGSGYT
TRBD1 | 13 | TRBV9 | ASSGGQGRFDTQY
- | 13 | TRBV2 | ASRTSRASNEKLF
TRBD1 | 12 | TRBV6-1 | ASRPGTGLREQY
TRBD1 | 14 | TRBV9 | ASSVEERGQLGGYT
TRBD2 | 12 | TRBV27 | ASRVGGAAHEQY
- | 15 | TRBV11-2 | ASSFGSGGPSGNTIY
- | 12 | TRBV7-9 | ASSLAEYQETQY
TRBD1 | 11 | TRBV7-2 | ASSQDRAGGYT
TRBD1 | 12 | TRBV13 | ASSLDGRGAEAF
TRBD1 | 8 | TRBV2 | ASSRDREY
- | 11 | TRBV7-9 | ASSLARGDGAF
TRBD1 | 16 | TRBV7-9 | ASSSYGTGEGSNYGYT
TRBD1 | 14 | TRBV30 | AWAGQGISGANVLT
- | 12 | TRBV7-9 | ASSLPEATDTQY
TRBD1 | 13 | TRBV7-2 | ASSLAGTGINEQF
TRBD1 | 14 | TRBV5-1 | ASSSPDRGPPYEQY
- | 12 | TRBV5-4 | ASSSVGRGDTQY
- | 13 | TRBV5-1 | ASSNQGLANEKLF
- | 12 | TRBV11-2 | ASSLVRDYNEQF
- | 15 | TRBV4-1 | ASSQDLGATANTEAF
- | 13 | TRBV11-2 | ASSLDPSMNTEAF
- | 12 | TRBV5-1 | ASSETTYTDTQY
- | 13 | TRBV7-2 | ASSRAWGHAETQY
- | 14 | TRBV5-1 | ASAFGDRTRVDTIY
TRBD1 | 14 | TRBV5-1 | ASSETTGAIAYEQY
TRBD1 | 13 | TRBV19 | ASSSRDRGQETQY
- | 16 | TRBV5-1 | ASSLEGLGGASQETQY
TRBD1 | 15 | TRBV4-3 | ASSQDTGTGQWETQY
TRBD1 | 10 | TRBV29-1 | SSGQGSEGCT
TRBD1 | 14 | TRBV4-1 | ASSQLPGTGTGELF
- | 10 | TRBV6-1 | ASRAQGYEQY
- | 14 | TRBV5-1 | ASSFLAGDPTDTQY
- | 10 | TRBV28 | ASSSGRDGYT
- | 12 | TRBV11-2 | ASSSLRGGSPLH
- | 12 | TRBV6-5 | ASSYIQMNTEAF
TRBD2 | 16 | TRBV7-9 | ASSLGTSGGASLETQY
- | 11 | TRBV2 | ASRADGNQPQH
- | 11 | TRBV15 | ATSRDRGDEQF